This TCR beta chain was profiled in a study of T cells after somatic rescue of genetic block. Only in-frame clones appear in the TCRdb table, and some are missing; sequencing was by immunoSEQ multiplex PCR. Of over 9,000 clones in the sample, approximately 81% are singletons; the top ten hold around 7.9%. CDR1 and CDR2 from the germline V gene are LGHNA and YNFKEQ. V lost 4 bases to trimming and J lost 4 bases, with 14 bases between them. The CDR3 extends over 15 amino acids. The sequenced material came from peripheral blood mononuclear cells (PBMCs). J is TRBJ2-1 and V is TRBV4-2; D may be TRBD1 or TRBD2 (6 bases each). This clonotype was sampled from a boy aged 5 to 17. CDR3 in DNA: TGTGCCAGCAGCCCCCCTGAGGGGGGATACAATGAGCAGTTCTTC. Protein sequence: CASSPPEGGYNEQFF.